The rows below give T cell receptor beta chains drawn from one sample of a study of T-cell memory formation after mild COVID-19. TCRdb reprocessed the 5' RACE reads via MiXCR and lists one record per CDR3 protein. The data show approximately 350,000 distinct CDR3 sequences, with 10% to 15% seen just once and about a fifth held by the top ten. The sequencing input was PBMCs or a T cell subset sorted from them (not recorded which). All receptors come from a man between 18 and 35 years old who had mild COVID-19 (a few samples of this study predate the infection). Cell type and time point are not known. The CDR3 runs from the conserved cysteine through the conserved F or W. Each record gives: V gene, J gene, CDR3 protein.

v_gene: TRBV7-9; j_gene: TRBJ2-1; CDR3aa: CASSLARRGGLVRRVYNEQFF
v_gene: TRBV4-1; j_gene: TRBJ2-2; CDR3aa: CASSQDRNGELFF
v_gene: TRBV24-1; j_gene: TRBJ2-3; CDR3aa: CATSDATDSTDTQYF
v_gene: TRBV27; j_gene: TRBJ2-5; CDR3aa: CASSSLSLWTEKETQYF
v_gene: TRBV9; j_gene: TRBJ2-1; CDR3aa: CASSVRIGANEQFF
v_gene: TRBV5-1; j_gene: TRBJ2-6; CDR3aa: CASSEQGAGANVLTF
v_gene: TRBV6-2/TRBV6-3; j_gene: TRBJ2-1; CDR3aa: CASRARLGIWNEQFF
v_gene: TRBV9; j_gene: TRBJ2-1; CDR3aa: CASSVGDLREQFF
v_gene: TRBV2; j_gene: TRBJ2-1; CDR3aa: CASSERGLAGWDEQFF
v_gene: TRBV6-2/TRBV6-3; j_gene: TRBJ2-7; CDR3aa: CASRTSHRVEQYF
v_gene: TRBV7-2; j_gene: TRBJ1-2; CDR3aa: CASSLNGGDGGYTF
v_gene: TRBV6-5; j_gene: TRBJ2-6; CDR3aa: CASRKQGTSSGANVLTF
v_gene: TRBV11-2; j_gene: TRBJ2-2; CDR3aa: CASSGIRGRGTGELFF
v_gene: TRBV20-1; j_gene: TRBJ1-6; CDR3aa: CSAFGDGDSPLHF
v_gene: TRBV5-6; j_gene: TRBJ1-5; CDR3aa: CASSFESNQPQHF
v_gene: TRBV7-2; j_gene: TRBJ1-6; CDR3aa: CASSSPGTGLSPLHF
v_gene: TRBV6-5; j_gene: TRBJ1-1; CDR3aa: CASSHPMNTEAFF
v_gene: TRBV4-1; j_gene: TRBJ2-3; CDR3aa: CASSQRSSEDTQYF
v_gene: TRBV20-1; j_gene: TRBJ1-1; CDR3aa: CSAFTGFLLITEAFF
v_gene: TRBV2; j_gene: TRBJ2-1; CDR3aa: CASSPWNEQFF
v_gene: TRBV4-3; j_gene: TRBJ2-7; CDR3aa: CASSRVIRDGQYF
v_gene: TRBV5-1; j_gene: TRBJ2-2; CDR3aa: CASSSPGQGYTGELFF
v_gene: TRBV7-3; j_gene: TRBJ2-5; CDR3aa: CASSRSGGAQETQYF
v_gene: TRBV5-5; j_gene: TRBJ2-2; CDR3aa: CASSPPTSGTGELFF
v_gene: TRBV3-1; j_gene: TRBJ1-6; CDR3aa: CASRGRAMAADNSPLHF
v_gene: TRBV5-1; j_gene: TRBJ2-1; CDR3aa: CASHTSGSSYNEQFF
v_gene: TRBV29-1; j_gene: TRBJ2-1; CDR3aa: CSVCWGVGNEQFF
v_gene: TRBV10-3; j_gene: TRBJ2-3; CDR3aa: CAIRATDTQYF
v_gene: TRBV6-5; j_gene: TRBJ1-2; CDR3aa: CASGTSRDRIGNGYTF
v_gene: TRBV24-1; j_gene: TRBJ2-5; CDR3aa: CATSGSPGFGETQYF
v_gene: TRBV5-6; j_gene: TRBJ1-1; CDR3aa: CASRTRTEAFF
v_gene: TRBV18; j_gene: TRBJ2-1; CDR3aa: CASSPYSYNEQFF
v_gene: TRBV13; j_gene: TRBJ2-7; CDR3aa: CASSLYIQGREQYF
v_gene: TRBV7-8; j_gene: TRBJ2-1; CDR3aa: CASSWINEQFF
v_gene: TRBV7-8; j_gene: TRBJ1-2; CDR3aa: CASSLTALGGYTF
v_gene: TRBV4-2; j_gene: TRBJ2-1; CDR3aa: CASSFGTLAYGTRGQFF
v_gene: TRBV3-1; j_gene: TRBJ2-3; CDR3aa: CASSPGGLQEQYF
v_gene: TRBV4-3; j_gene: TRBJ1-6; CDR3aa: CASSQEHGGQGNSPLHF
v_gene: TRBV5-1; j_gene: TRBJ1-1; CDR3aa: CASSSGDRNTEAFF
v_gene: TRBV9; j_gene: TRBJ2-3; CDR3aa: CASSGTSGAVTDTQYF
v_gene: TRBV4-1; j_gene: TRBJ2-2; CDR3aa: CASSDRIGAGIGELFF
v_gene: TRBV12-3/TRBV12-4; j_gene: TRBJ2-3; CDR3aa: CASSYDRGDTQYF
v_gene: TRBV7-9; j_gene: TRBJ2-1; CDR3aa: CASSRWVDEQFF
v_gene: TRBV7-2; j_gene: TRBJ2-3; CDR3aa: CASSSFGTSLTDTQYF
v_gene: TRBV12-3/TRBV12-4; j_gene: TRBJ2-5; CDR3aa: CASSFGPSGGAQYF
v_gene: TRBV14; j_gene: TRBJ2-5; CDR3aa: CASSQIKRDIQETQYF
v_gene: TRBV6-2/TRBV6-3; j_gene: TRBJ2-1; CDR3aa: CASSYSGGQYNEQFF
v_gene: TRBV20-1; j_gene: TRBJ2-3; CDR3aa: CSARDFSGQGGTDTQYF
v_gene: TRBV7-2; j_gene: TRBJ2-7; CDR3aa: CASSSMSSYEQYF
v_gene: TRBV5-1; j_gene: TRBJ2-5; CDR3aa: CASSPQGGVPQETQYF